Shown below are 14 T cell receptor beta chains from a single sample sequenced in a study of T cell responses to AZD1222 COVID-19 vaccine. Clones were read by immunoSEQ multiplex PCR, and TCRdb kept only the in-frame ones, dropping some. The sample carries about 96,000 clones, approximately 87% recorded once. This specimen was peripheral blood, taken on day 0 of AZD1222 vaccination. The receptors here all came from an adult in good health.

This chain links TRBV2 with TRBJ2-2; 8 bases agree with TRBD2. CDR1 is SNHLY, CDR2 FYNNEI, per germline. V shed 10 bases, J shed 6 bases, and the junction held 10 bases outside the gene matches. CDR3 length: 14 residues. Here the CDR3 reads CAIPGTSLAGELFF. CDR3 DNA: TGTGCCATACCGGGGACTAGTCTCGCCGGGGAGCTGTTTTTT. Variable domain in full (rest from reference TRBV2 and TRBJ2-2): EPEVTQTPSHQVTQMGQEVILRCVPISNHLYFYWYRQILGQKVEFLVSFYNNEISEKSEIFDDQFSVERPDGSNFTLKIRSTKLEDSAMYFCAIPGTSLAGELFFGEGSRLTVL.

The chain links TRBV11-2 to TRBJ1-1; D is unclear. CDR3 size: 12 residues. The germline gives CDR1 SGHAT, CDR2 FQNNGV. V was trimmed by 3 bases and J by 1 base, leaving 3 bases between them. The CDR3 reads CASSFRNTEAFF. CDR3 bases: TGTGCCAGCAGCTTCAGGAACACTGAAGCTTTCTTT.

V usage is TRBV6-2 or TRBV6-3 and J usage is TRBJ2-7; possibly TRBD2 for D (5 bases). Germline loops: CDR1 MNHEY, CDR2 SVGEGT. The V end was cut by 3 bases, the J end by 2 bases, with 14 bases between. The CDR3 totals 15 residues. DNA for the CDR3: TGTGCCAGCAGTTATCTAGGCGGAGGACCCTACGAGCAGTACTTC. This sequence encodes CASSYLGGGPYEQYF.

The V gene is TRBV6-1, the J gene TRBJ1-2; D gene uncertain. Germline lookup yields CDR1 MNHNS and CDR2 SASEGT. Trimming left V 0 bases short and J 5 bases short, with 16 bases between. There are 16 residues in the CDR3. The CDR3 spells CASSEAWAPILYGYTF. The DNA of the CDR3 is TGTGCCAGCAGTGAAGCGTGGGCACCCATCCTATATGGCTACACCTTC.

V and J are TRBV18 and TRBJ1-3; 8 nucleotides align to TRBD1. There are 15 residues in the CDR3. The germline V gene encodes CDR1 KGHSH and CDR2 LQKENI. J was trimmed by 5 bases and V by 1 base; bases with no gene match: 4. The chain's CDR3 is CASSPRGQGRNTIYF. CDR3 nucleotide sequence: TGTGCCAGCTCACCACGCGGACAGGGACGAAACACCATATATTTT. Looking up the rest from reference TRBV18 and TRBJ1-3 gives the full variable domain: NAGVMQNPRHLVRRRGQEARLRCSPMKGHSHVYWYRQLPEEGLKFMVYLQKENIIDESGMPKERFSAEFPKEGPSILRIQQVVRGDSAAYFCASSPRGQGRNTIYFGEGSWLTVV.

V gene TRBV10-3 combines with J gene TRBJ2-7; D is undetermined. The germline CDR1 and CDR2 sequences are ENHRY and SYGVKD. V lost 0 bases to trimming and J lost 2 bases, with 11 bases between them. The CDR3 loop spans 15 amino acids. Written as DNA, the CDR3 is TGTGCCATCAGTGAGTCAGAGCTTCAAGCCTACGAGCAGTACTTC. Protein product: CAISESELQAYEQYF.

J is TRBJ1-3 and V is TRBV19, with D uncertain. This CDR3 is built from 14 residues. The V end lost 3 bases, the J end lost 2 bases, and 8 bases lay between the germline ends. CDR1 and CDR2 (germline): LNHDA, SQIVND (reference sequence). CDR3 bases: TGTGCCAGTAGTATGGTGTTTACTGGAAACACCATATATTTT. As protein: CASSMVFTGNTIYF.

The rearrangement links TRBV7-9 to TRBJ1-3; D gene uncertain. V lost 6 bases and J lost 1, with 10 bases in between. The length of the CDR3 is 14 residues. Germline V gene sequence: CDR1 SEHNR, CDR2 FQNEAQ (reference sequence). DNA for the CDR3: TGTGCCAGCAGACGTACCTCGTCTGGAAACACCATATATTTT. This sequence encodes CASRRTSSGNTIYF. The whole variable domain, remainder taken from reference TRBV7-9 and TRBJ1-3, is DTGVSQNPRHKITKRGQNVTFRCDPISEHNRLYWYRQTLGQGPEFLTYFQNEAQLEKSRLLSDRFSAERPKGSFSTLEIQRTEQGDSAMYLCASRRTSSGNTIYFGEGSWLTVV.

The V and J genes are TRBV6-5 and TRBJ2-3, with 12 positions matching TRBD2. Germline CDR1 and CDR2: MNHEY and SVGAGI. The V gene end was trimmed by 6 bases and the J gene end by 3 bases; junction bases not matched to a gene: 4. CDR3 length: 15 residues. The DNA of the CDR3 is TGTGCCAGCAGCCCGACTAGCGGGAGAACAGATACGCAGTATTTT. Its translation: CASSPTSGRTDTQYF.

The rearrangement links TRBV11-3 to TRBJ2-7; possible D gene TRBD1, 6 bases. Germline loops: CDR1 SGHNT, CDR2 YENEEA. The V and J ends lost 4 bases and 7 bases respectively, with 17 bases between them. The CDR3 is 14 amino acids. CDR3 protein: CASSSGSGAREQYF. In DNA form, the CDR3 reads TGTGCCAGCAGCTCGGGGTCAGGGGCGCGGGAGCAGTACTTC. The whole variable domain, filled in from reference TRBV11-3 and TRBJ2-7, reads EAGVVQSPRYKIIEKKQPVAFWCNPISGHNTLYWYLQNLGQGPELLIRYENEEAVDDSQLPKDRFSAERLKGVDSTLKIQPAELGDSAVYLCASSSGSGAREQYFGPGTRLTVT.

V is TRBV5-6 and J is TRBJ1-4; 7 bases fit TRBD1. Germline V gene sequence: CDR1 SGHDT, CDR2 YYEEEE. Trimming at V came to 2 bases and at J to 11 bases, leaving 3 bases not matched to a gene. CDR3 length: 12 amino acids. The CDR3 spells CASSFDRDKLFF. CDR3 coding DNA: TGTGCCAGCAGCTTCGACAGGGACAAACTGTTTTTT.

The sample holds one count of this clone. The rearrangement uses TRBV24-1 and TRBJ2-1; D call uncertain. The germline CDR1 and CDR2 sequences are KGHDR and SFDVKD. The CDR3 loop spans 14 amino acids. Trimming removed 4 bases at V and 2 bases at J, with 8 bases between. The CDR3 loop reads CATSDHRAYNEQFF. In DNA, the CDR3 is TGTGCCACCAGTGACCACCGGGCCTACAATGAGCAGTTCTTC.

The chain joins TRBV5-4 to TRBJ2-1; D is uncertain. This CDR3 has 15 residues. From germline, CDR1 is SGHNT and CDR2 YYREEE (reference sequence). Between the trimmed V and J ends, which lost 2 bases and 5 bases, there was a span of 14 bases. The CDR3 sequence: CASSLEANTHNEQFF. The CDR3 nucleotides are TGTGCCAGCAGCTTAGAAGCGAATACCCACAATGAGCAGTTCTTC.

The gene calls are TRBV5-4 and TRBJ1-2; no clear D. V was pared by 0 bases and J by 4 bases, with 7 bases between. The CDR3 extends over 13 amino acids. Germline-derived CDR1 and CDR2 are SGHNT and YYREEE (reference sequence). CDR3 bases: TGTGCCAGCAGCTTGGCTGAGTTCTATGGCTACACCTTC. Amino acids: CASSLAEFYGYTF.